The subject of this entry is one TCR beta chain. Germline CDR1 reads SGHDN; CDR2 reads FVKESK. The CDR3 length is 15 residues. The V gene lost 3 bases and the J gene lost 0 bases, with 8 bases spanning the gap. This sample was included in a study of blood T cell repertoires in COVID-19. The overall study: Whether acute or convalescent, the COVID-19 samples came from the United States, Italy and Spain. The cDNA or gDNA used as material had been derived from T cells, B-cell-depleted T cells, or PBMCs.

Authors' data handling: Counts of nucleated cells, estimated from reference gene primer amplification, were obtained. Profiled with immunoSEQ multiplex PCR; TCRdb holds only in-frame clones, not every one. The D gene and trimming were derived from the DNA, and the V and J assignments and clone size from that table. The data show approximately 240,000 clones, roughly 82% seen once. The chain employs TRBV14 and TRBJ1-4, with D possibly being TRBD1 (6 bases). The sequencing input was peripheral blood. The receptor's source is a woman over 75 with active or convalescent COVID-19. The CDR3 DNA sequence: TGTGCCAGCAGCCATCAGGGGTCAACTAATGAAAAACTGTTTTTT. It translates to CASSHQGSTNEKLFF.